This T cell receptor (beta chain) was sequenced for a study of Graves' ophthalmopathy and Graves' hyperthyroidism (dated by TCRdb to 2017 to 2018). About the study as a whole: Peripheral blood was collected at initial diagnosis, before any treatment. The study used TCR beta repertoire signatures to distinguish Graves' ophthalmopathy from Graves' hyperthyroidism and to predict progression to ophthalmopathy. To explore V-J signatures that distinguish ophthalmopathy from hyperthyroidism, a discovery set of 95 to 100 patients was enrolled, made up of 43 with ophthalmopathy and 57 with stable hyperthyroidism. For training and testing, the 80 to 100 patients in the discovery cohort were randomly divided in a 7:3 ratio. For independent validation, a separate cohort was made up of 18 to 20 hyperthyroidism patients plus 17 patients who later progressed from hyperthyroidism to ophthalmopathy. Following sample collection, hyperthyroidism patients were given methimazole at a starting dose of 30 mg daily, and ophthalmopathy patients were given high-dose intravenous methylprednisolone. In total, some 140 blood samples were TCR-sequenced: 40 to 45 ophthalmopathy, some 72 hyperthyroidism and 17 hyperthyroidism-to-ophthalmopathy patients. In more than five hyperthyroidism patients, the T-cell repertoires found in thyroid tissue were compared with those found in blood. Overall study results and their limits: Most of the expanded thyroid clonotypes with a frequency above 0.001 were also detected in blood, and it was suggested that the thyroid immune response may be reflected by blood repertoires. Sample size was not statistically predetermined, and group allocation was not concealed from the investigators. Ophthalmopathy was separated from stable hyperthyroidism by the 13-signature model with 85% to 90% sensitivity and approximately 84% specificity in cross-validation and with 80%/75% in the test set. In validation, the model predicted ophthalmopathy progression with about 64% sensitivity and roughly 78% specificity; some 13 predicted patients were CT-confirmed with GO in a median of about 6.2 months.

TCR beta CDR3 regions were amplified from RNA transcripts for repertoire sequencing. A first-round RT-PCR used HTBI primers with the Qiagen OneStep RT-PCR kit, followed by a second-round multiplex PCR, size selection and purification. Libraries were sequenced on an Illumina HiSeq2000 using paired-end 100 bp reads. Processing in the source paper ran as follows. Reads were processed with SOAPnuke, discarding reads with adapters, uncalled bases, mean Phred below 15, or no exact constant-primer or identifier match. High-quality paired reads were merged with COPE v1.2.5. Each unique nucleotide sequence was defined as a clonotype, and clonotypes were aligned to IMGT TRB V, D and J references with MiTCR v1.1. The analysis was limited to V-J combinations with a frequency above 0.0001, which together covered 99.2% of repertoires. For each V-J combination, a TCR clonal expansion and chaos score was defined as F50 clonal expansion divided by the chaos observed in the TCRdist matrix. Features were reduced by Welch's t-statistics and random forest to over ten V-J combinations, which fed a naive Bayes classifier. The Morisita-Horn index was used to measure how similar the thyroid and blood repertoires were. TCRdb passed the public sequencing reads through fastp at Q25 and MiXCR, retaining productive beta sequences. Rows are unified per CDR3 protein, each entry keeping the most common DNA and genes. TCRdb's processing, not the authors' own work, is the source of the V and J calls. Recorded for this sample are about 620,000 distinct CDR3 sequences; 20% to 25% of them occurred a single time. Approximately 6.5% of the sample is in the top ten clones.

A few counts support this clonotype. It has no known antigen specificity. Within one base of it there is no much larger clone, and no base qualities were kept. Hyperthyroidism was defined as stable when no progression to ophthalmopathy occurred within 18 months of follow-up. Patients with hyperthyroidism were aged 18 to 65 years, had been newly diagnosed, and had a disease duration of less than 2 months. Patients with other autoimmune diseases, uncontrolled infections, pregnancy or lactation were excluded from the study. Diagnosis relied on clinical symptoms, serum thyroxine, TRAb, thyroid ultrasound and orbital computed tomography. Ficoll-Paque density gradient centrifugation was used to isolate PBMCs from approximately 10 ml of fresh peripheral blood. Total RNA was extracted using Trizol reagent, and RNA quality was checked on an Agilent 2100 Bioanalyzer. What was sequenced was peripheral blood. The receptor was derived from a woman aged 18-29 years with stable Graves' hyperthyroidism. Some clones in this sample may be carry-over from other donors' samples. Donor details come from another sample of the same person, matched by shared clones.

This receptor carries the CDR3 CASGLKKGGLENIQYF. The sequence in DNA is TGTGCTAGTGGTTTGAAGAAAGGGGGGTTGGAAAACATTCAGTACTTC. The sequence joins TRBV12-5 to TRBJ2-4, with the D call tentatively TRBD1 or TRBD2, each fitting 6 bases. Including cysteine and phenylalanine, the CDR3 has 16 amino acids. Here the CDR3 DNA is all that survives: 48 bases in frame from base 1. V is pared back by 2 bases and J by 5 bases, with 16 bases lying between the germline termini. From a lookup of the germline V gene, CDR1 and CDR2 are LGHNT and FRNRAP.